This TCR beta chain was obtained from a study of radiation and T cells in renal cell carcinoma. J gave up 2 bases and V 4 bases, and 13 bases lay outside the gene matches. This CDR3 is built from 18 residues. CDR1 SGHTA and CDR2 FQGNSA come from the germline V gene. The time point: baseline pretreatment blood. Treatment of the sample: 15 Gy SBRT to primary tumor, nephrectomy 4 weeks later. Sequenced by immunoSEQ multiplex PCR; TCRdb stores in-frame clones only, minus some. Of about 22,000 clones in the sample, more than 75% were seen once. V is TRBV7-2 and J is TRBJ2-5; 10 bases fit TRBD2. The clonotype was recovered from a man aged 60-69 years with renal cell carcinoma. This specimen was blood, taken from a patient whose treatment included radiotherapy and nephrectomy. CDR3 protein: CASSSLPSGRVVQETQYF. The CDR3 nucleotides read TGTGCCAGCAGCTCGTTGCCTAGCGGGAGAGTGGTGCAAGAGACCCAGTACTTC.